Listed below are T cell receptor beta chains from one sample, sequenced in a study of early stage breast cancer tumors. Here immunoSEQ multiplex PCR was the method, and the copy in TCRdb shows in-frame clones only, minus some. The table includes 11,000 to 15,000 clones, over 60% detected once. The specimen was normal breast tissue next to the tumor. All receptors derive from a person aged 45 to 59 with breast cancer. Both conserved end residues are part of each CDR3. Each record gives: V gene, J gene, CDR3 protein.

TRBV10-3,TRBJ2-2,CAISLTSGANTGELFF
TRBV6-5,TRBJ2-1,CASSYGAGVSNEQFF
TRBV18,TRBJ2-3,CASSLTTGSSTDTQYF
TRBV5-1,TRBJ1-4,CASSFFRWDEKLFF
TRBV27,TRBJ2-1,CASSPTSGLMNEQFF
TRBV30,TRBJ1-2,CAWRFIGGYTF
TRBV7-9,TRBJ2-1,CASSLTSPHNEQFF
TRBV7-2,TRBJ2-5,CASSAVPGLAGRLQYF
TRBV7-2,TRBJ1-2,CASSFLDRGYGYTF
TRBV19,TRBJ2-7,CASSTGTSSSYEQYF
TRBV7-6,TRBJ1-1,CASSLATGNTEAFF
TRBV5-4,TRBJ1-5,CASSLGGSYSNQPQHF
TRBV7-2,TRBJ2-6,CASSSNGAVGGANVLTF
TRBV6-4,TRBJ2-3,CASSPGPRSTQYF
TRBV6-6,TRBJ2-5,CASSYSPAGVGETQYF
TRBV7-9,TRBJ2-3,CASSPGGGSTDTQYF
TRBV2,TRBJ2-3,CASSERTAGTDTQYF
TRBV6-5,TRBJ2-1,CASTFQGAGGNEQFF
TRBV30,TRBJ1-2,CAWSATGLYGYTF
TRBV6-5,TRBJ1-5,CASRSRFGNQPQHF
TRBV13,TRBJ1-1,CASSSKGRVTEAFF
TRBV7-9,TRBJ2-5,CASSSSGRAQETQYF
TRBV4-3,TRBJ2-3,CASSQAGKGTDTQYF
TRBV7-6,TRBJ2-1,CASSLDPGHYNEQFF
TRBV7-2,TRBJ1-2,CASSLSGGRASHNYGYTF
TRBV11-3,TRBJ2-1,CASSLVGGDYNEQFF
TRBV7-6,TRBJ2-5,CASTRGQGKGETQYF
TRBV30,TRBJ2-7,CAWSGGGARYLYEQYF
TRBV11-2,TRBJ2-1,CASSPRTGSVSEQFF
TRBV6-5,TRBJ2-6,CASSYSRANVLTF
TRBV6-6,TRBJ2-2,CASRLAANTGELFF
TRBV4-1,TRBJ2-1,CASSPGTSTEQFF
TRBV5-6,TRBJ1-3,CASSLRAGGWSTIYF
TRBV7-9,TRBJ2-1,CASSLKGTGGREQFF
TRBV6-4,TRBJ2-1,CASLPRGRSYNEQFF
TRBV5-6,TRBJ1-6,CASSGTGGNSPLHF
TRBV7-8,TRBJ1-2,CASSPPEGYGYTF
TRBV14,TRBJ1-2,CASSQDRGGANYGYTF
TRBV11-2,TRBJ2-5,CASSLNQETQYF
TRBV6-6,TRBJ1-3,CASSYNRDGGNTIYF
TRBV6-5,TRBJ2-3,CASISRADTQYF
TRBV6-6,TRBJ2-6,CASSQGVNSGANVLTF
TRBV28,TRBJ1-2,CASSRTGSVSGGYTF
TRBV7-2,TRBJ2-5,CASSFSGGAQETQYF
TRBV6-4,TRBJ2-1,CASSDHGGGYNEQFF
TRBV18,TRBJ2-7,CASSPPSQSLGEQYF
TRBV7-2,TRBJ2-5,CASSIAARSGETQYF
TRBV18,TRBJ2-6,CASSPTGYSGANVLTF